This T cell receptor beta chain emerged from a study of T-cell reconstitution after alpha-beta-depleted transplantation in children. Preparation of the TCRbeta library involved a method that used unique molecular identifiers. In TCRdb, the PCR reads were re-called with MiXCR into one record per CDR3 protein. The sample carries some 240,000 distinct CDR3 sequences, about 8.8% recorded once. This clonotype showed up many times. The V gene lost 2 bases and the J gene lost 2 bases, with 13 bases spanning the gap. The CDR3 is 16 residues long. Sample: PBMCs from the stem cell graft donor, taken from the stem cell graft. This receptor was identified in a human donor who donated a stem cell graft to a child with SCID. J is TRBJ2-1 and V is TRBV12-3 or TRBV12-4, with D possibly TRBD2 on 6 matching bases. The CDR3 region is CASSLLEGTPYNEQFF. Written as DNA, the CDR3 is TGTGCCAGCAGTTTACTGGAGGGGACCCCCTACAATGAGCAGTTCTTC.